This section outlines one T cell receptor (beta chain) sequence together with its context. The antigen remains unidentified. The data were taken from a study of T cells in Graves' hyperthyroidism and ophthalmopathy. From RNA transcripts, TCR beta CDR3 regions were amplified. HTBI primers were used for first-round RT-PCR of the TCR CDR3. TCRdb analysed the multiplex PCR reads with MiXCR anew, one entry per CDR3 protein. The data hold around 660,000 distinct CDR3 sequences, with nearly 45% observed a single time. Study-wide results and limits: Onset of ophthalmopathy came a median 6.5 months after the model predicted it.

Trimming at V came to 5 bases and at J to 5 bases, leaving 14 bases not matched to a gene. This CDR3 is 16 amino acids long. Germline assignment: CDR1 SGHTA and CDR2 FQGNSA. Sequencing was carried out using peripheral blood or thyroid tissue (not recorded which). The clonotype was recovered from an adult man with Graves' disease, either hyperthyroidism or ophthalmopathy (not recorded which). This rearrangement joins TRBV7-2 to TRBJ1-2, with 7 bases that match TRBD1. The CDR3 loop is CASSQPDRDERYGYTF. The CDR3 nucleotides read TGTGCCAGCAGCCAACCAGACAGGGATGAGAGATATGGCTACACCTTC.